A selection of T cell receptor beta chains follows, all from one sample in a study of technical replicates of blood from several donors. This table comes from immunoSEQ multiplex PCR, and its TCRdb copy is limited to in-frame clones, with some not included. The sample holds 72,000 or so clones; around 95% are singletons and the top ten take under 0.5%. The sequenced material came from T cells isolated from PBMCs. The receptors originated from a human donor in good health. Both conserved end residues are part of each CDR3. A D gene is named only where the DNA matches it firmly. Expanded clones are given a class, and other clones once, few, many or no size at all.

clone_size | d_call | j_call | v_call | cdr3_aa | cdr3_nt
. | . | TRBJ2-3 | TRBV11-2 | CASSLASGPITDTQYF | TGTGCCAGCAGCTTAGCCTCGGGTCCAATCACAGATACGCAGTATTTT
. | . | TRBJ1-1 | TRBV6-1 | CASSEATGQLNTEAFF | TGTGCCAGCAGTGAAGCGACAGGTCAATTGAACACTGAAGCTTTCTTT
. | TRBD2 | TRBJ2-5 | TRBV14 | CASSPRLWLAAETQYF | TGTGCCAGCAGCCCGAGGCTTTGGCTAGCGGCCGAAACCCAGTACTTC
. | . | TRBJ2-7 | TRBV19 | CASSKEVISYEQYF | TGTGCCAGCAGTAAGGAGGTCATCTCCTACGAGCAGTACTTC
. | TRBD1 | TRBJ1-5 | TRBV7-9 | CASSFGQEAKHF | TGTGCCAGCAGCTTCGGACAGGAAGCCAAGCATTTT
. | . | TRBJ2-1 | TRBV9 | CASSVDYLVEQFF | TGTGCCAGCAGCGTAGATTACTTGGTAGAGCAGTTCTTC
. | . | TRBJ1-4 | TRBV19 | CASSQSPTNEKLFF | TGTGCCAGTAGTCAGTCGCCAACTAATGAAAAACTGTTTTTT
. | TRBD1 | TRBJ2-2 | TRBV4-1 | CASSQATGESGELFF | TGCGCCAGCAGCCAGGCTACAGGGGAGTCCGGGGAGCTGTTTTTT
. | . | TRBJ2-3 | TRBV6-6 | CASSTPLSELTDTQYF | TGTGCCAGCAGTACCCCGCTGTCTGAGCTCACAGATACGCAGTATTTT
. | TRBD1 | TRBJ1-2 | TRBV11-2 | CASSFRGINGYTF | TGTGCCAGCAGTTTCAGGGGGATAAATGGCTACACCTTC
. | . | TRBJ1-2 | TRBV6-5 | CASSYSVSYGYTF | TGTGCCAGCAGTTACTCCGTTAGTTATGGCTACACCTTC
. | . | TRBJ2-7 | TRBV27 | CASSLQLKDEQYF | TGTGCCAGCAGTTTACAACTCAAAGACGAGCAGTACTTC
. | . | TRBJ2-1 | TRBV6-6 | CASSYEGGSYNEQFF | TGTGCCAGCAGTTATGAGGGAGGCTCCTACAATGAGCAGTTCTTC
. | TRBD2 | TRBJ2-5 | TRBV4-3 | CASSQDVLAGVFEETQYF | TGCGCCAGCAGCCAAGATGTGCTAGCGGGAGTTTTTGAAGAGACCCAGTACTTC
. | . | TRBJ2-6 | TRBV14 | CASSQEGVGTRVLGANVLTF | TGTGCCAGCAGCCAAGAAGGGGTTGGGACACGGGTGCTTGGGGCCAACGTCCTGACTTTC
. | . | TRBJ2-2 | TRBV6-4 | CASRGHEGGELFF | TGTGCCAGCCGGGGACATGAAGGCGGGGAGCTGTTTTTT
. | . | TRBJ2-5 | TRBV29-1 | CSVGQQETQYF | TGCAGCGTTGGACAGCAAGAGACCCAGTACTTC
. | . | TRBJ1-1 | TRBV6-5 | CASSRGSDEAFF | TGTGCCAGCAGTCGAGGCTCCGACGAAGCTTTCTTT
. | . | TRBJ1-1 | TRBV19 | CATTWGGWTEAFF | TGTGCCACCACCTGGGGGGGATGGACTGAAGCTTTCTTT
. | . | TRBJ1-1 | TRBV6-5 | CASSYEEKAFF | TGTGCCAGCAGTTACGAGGAGAAAGCTTTCTTT
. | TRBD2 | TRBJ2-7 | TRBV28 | CASSTARLAVFSEQYF | TGTGCCAGCAGTACCGCGAGACTAGCGGTATTCTCCGAGCAGTACTTC
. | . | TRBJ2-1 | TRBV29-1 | CSVLWERLNEQFF | TGCAGCGTGCTATGGGAGAGATTAAATGAGCAGTTCTTC
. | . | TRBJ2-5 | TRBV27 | CASSFTGRETQYF | TGTGCCAGCAGTTTCACAGGGAGAGAGACCCAGTACTTC
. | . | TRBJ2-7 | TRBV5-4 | CASSVGDGGTISYEQYF | TGTGCCAGCAGCGTGGGGGACGGAGGGACGATATCCTACGAGCAGTACTTC
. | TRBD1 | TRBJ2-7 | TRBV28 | CASRETGVSYEQYF | TGTGCCAGCAGGGAGACAGGGGTGTCCTACGAGCAGTACTTC
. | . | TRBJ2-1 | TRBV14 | CASSHRAGRNEQFF | TGTGCCAGCAGCCATAGGGCTGGGAGGAATGAGCAGTTCTTC
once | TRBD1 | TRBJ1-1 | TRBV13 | CASTGQGAFSNTEAFF | TGTGCCAGCACCGGACAGGGGGCATTTAGTAACACTGAAGCTTTCTTT
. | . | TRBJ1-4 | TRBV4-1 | CASSQGAGLLFF | TGCGCCAGCAGCCAAGGTGCAGGGTTACTGTTTTTT
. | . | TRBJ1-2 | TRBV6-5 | CASSTGDSYNYGYTF | TGTGCCAGCAGTACTGGAGACAGTTATAACTATGGCTACACCTTC
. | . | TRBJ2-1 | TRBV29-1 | CSVGRSLWNEQFF | TGCAGCGTTGGTCGGAGTCTATGGAATGAGCAGTTCTTC
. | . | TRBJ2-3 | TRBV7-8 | CASSQILVTQYF | TGTGCCAGCAGCCAAATACTAGTTACGCAGTATTTT
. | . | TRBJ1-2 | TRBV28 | CASISPSLGGISYGYTF | TGTGCCAGCATATCCCCCAGTTTGGGGGGGATCAGCTATGGCTACACCTTC
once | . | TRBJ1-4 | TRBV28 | CASRSGGNEKLFF | TGTGCCAGCCGATCCGGGGGGAATGAAAAACTGTTTTTT
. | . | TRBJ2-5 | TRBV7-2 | CASSLRGREGVETQYF | TGTGCCAGCAGCTTAAGGGGCAGGGAAGGGGTAGAGACCCAGTACTTC
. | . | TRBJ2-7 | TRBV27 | CATEYRGSYEQYF | TGTGCCACCGAATATAGGGGTTCCTACGAGCAGTACTTC
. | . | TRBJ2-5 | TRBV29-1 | CSVILPTDQETQYF | TGCAGCGTGATCCTCCCGACAGACCAAGAGACCCAGTACTTC
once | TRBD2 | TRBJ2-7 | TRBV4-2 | CASSQVEGLVSYEQYF | TGTGCCAGCAGCCAAGTTGAAGGACTAGTCTCCTACGAGCAGTACTTC
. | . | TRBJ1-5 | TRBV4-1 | CASSQEAGSHYNQPQHF | TGCGCCAGCAGCCAAGAAGCGGGAAGCCATTACAATCAGCCCCAGCATTTT
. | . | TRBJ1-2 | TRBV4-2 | CASSQDLGGGYTF | TGTGCCAGCAGCCAGGACCTCGGGGGAGGCTACACCTTC
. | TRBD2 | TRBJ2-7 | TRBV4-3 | CASSLFRREHEQYF | TGCGCCAGCAGCCTTTTCCGGCGGGAGCACGAGCAGTACTTC